Listed below are T cell receptor beta chains from one sample, sequenced in a study of cytomegalovirus exposure and HLA in healthy donors. Method: immunoSEQ multiplex PCR; TCRdb's copy keeps in-frame clones and lacks some. The top ten clones hold 7% to 9.5% of a sample with over 150,000 clones, 80% to 85% of them seen once. The material sequenced was PBMCs. The receptors originated from a male donor in good health and CMV-seropositive. CDR3s include the opening cysteine and the closing phenylalanine or tryptophan. Each record gives: clone size, CDR3 length, V gene, D gene, J gene, CDR3 DNA, CDR3 protein. The D gene is left open where the match is weak. Only some rows state a clone size, as once, few, many or a class for expanded clones.

>.|15|TRBV18|TRBD1|TRBJ2-7
TGTGCCAGCTCACCTAACCGGGACAGTTCCTACGAGCAGTACTTC
CASSPNRDSSYEQYF
>.|11|TRBV20-1|.|TRBJ1-2
TGCAGTGGGGGGCAGGCGGAAATCTACACCTTC
CSGGQAEIYTF
>once|15|TRBV19|.|TRBJ2-3
TGTGCCAGTAGTATAGCGGCGGCTAGCACAGATACGCAGTATTTT
CASSIAAASTDTQYF
>.|15|TRBV4-1|.|TRBJ2-7
TGCGCCAGCAGCCAAGGGGGGACTGCACTCTACGAGCAGTACTTC
CASSQGGTALYEQYF
>.|17|TRBV9|.|TRBJ2-3
TGTGCCAGCAGCGTAGTCCCCCTCGGGAGCGGTGGAGATACGCAGTATTTT
CASSVVPLGSGGDTQYF
>.|15|TRBV19|TRBD2|TRBJ2-1
TGTGCCAGTAGTCTAGCGGGGGGGCCCTACAATGAGCAGTTCTTC
CASSLAGGPYNEQFF
>.|15|TRBV28|TRBD1|TRBJ1-1
TGTGCCAGCAGTCAGAACAGGGGGGTGAACACTGAAGCTTTCTTT
CASSQNRGVNTEAFF
>.|13|TRBV7-9|.|TRBJ2-7
TGTGCCAGCAGTAAAACTTCGTACTACGAGCAGTACTTC
CASSKTSYYEQYF
>.|17|TRBV19|.|TRBJ1-5
TGTGCCAGTAGTATGGGGACACCCGACTTTAGCAATCAGCCCCAGCATTTT
CASSMGTPDFSNQPQHF
>once|15|TRBV19|TRBD1|TRBJ1-2
TGTGCCAGTAGTATGGGACAGGGCCGTAGCTATGGCTACACCTTC
CASSMGQGRSYGYTF
>.|15|TRBV5-1|.|TRBJ2-6
TGCGCCAGCGGACCCGGGGGACTTGGGGCCAACGGCCTGACTTTC
CASGPGGLGANGLTF
>.|15|TRBV7-2|.|TRBJ1-3
TGTGCCAGCAGCCCGGGGTCCGACTCTGGAAACACCATATATTTT
CASSPGSDSGNTIYF
>.|12|TRBV30|.|TRBJ1-2
TGTGCCTGGGACGGGGGGGACTATGGCTACACCTTC
CAWDGGDYGYTF
>.|12|TRBV30|.|TRBJ2-2
TGTGCCTGGAAAAGCGTCACCGGGGAGCTGTTTTTT
CAWKSVTGELFF
>few|15|TRBV7-9|TRBD2|TRBJ2-5
TGTGCCAGCGAGGGGACTAGCGGGGGAGAAGAGACCCAGTACTTC
CASEGTSGGEETQYF
>.|15|TRBV5-1|TRBD1|TRBJ1-1
TGCGCCAGCAGCTTGCAGACAGGGCCGAACACTGAAGCTTTCTTT
CASSLQTGPNTEAFF
>.|16|TRBV7-8|TRBD1|TRBJ1-1
TGTGCCAGCAGCTTAGACGCAGGGGGCCTGAACACTGAAGCTTTCTTT
CASSLDAGGLNTEAFF
>.|10|TRBV27|TRBD2|TRBJ2-1
TGTGCCAGCAGGGGACTAGAGCAGTTCTTC
CASRGLEQFF
>once|12|TRBV14|.|TRBJ2-5
TGTGCCAGCAGCCAAGCAAAGAGGGAGCAGTACTTC
CASSQAKREQYF
>.|15|TRBV5-1|TRBD1|TRBJ1-2
TGCGCCAGCTCTAGGGAAGCGACAGGGCTGGTTGGCTACACCTTC
CASSREATGLVGYTF
>.|16|TRBV10-3|TRBD2|TRBJ2-1
TGTGCCATCAGTGGTGGCGAGACTAGCGGGAGCTATGAGCAGTTCTTC
CAISGGETSGSYEQFF
>once|13|TRBV7-2|.|TRBJ2-5
TGTGCCAGCAGCTTAGTGTATCAAGAGACCCAGTACTTC
CASSLVYQETQYF
>.|16|TRBV15|.|TRBJ2-5
TGTGCCACCAGCAGAGTCGCGGCTTTAGGGGCAGAGACCCAGTACTTC
CATSRVAALGAETQYF
>.|19|TRBV9|.|TRBJ1-2
TGTGCCAGCAGCGTAGTGGGCGGGGGGACACTCCCTAACAACTATGGCTACACCTTC
CASSVVGGGTLPNNYGYTF
>.|14|TRBV2|.|TRBJ1-6
TGTGCCAGCAGGACCCTCAGCGGTAATTCACCCCTCCACTTT
CASRTLSGNSPLHF
>.|10|TRBV7-4|.|TRBJ2-7
TGTGCCAGCCGAGTTTACGAGCAGTACTTC
CASRVYEQYF
>.|13|TRBV4-2|TRBD1|TRBJ1-5
TGTGCCAGCAGCCAGACAGGGGATCAGCCCCAGCATTTT
CASSQTGDQPQHF
>.|15|TRBV11-2|.|TRBJ2-3
TGTGCCAGCAGCCCCCCAGGGCTTCACACAGATACGCAGTATTTT
CASSPPGLHTDTQYF
>.|14|TRBV5-1|.|TRBJ1-1
TGCGCCAGCAGCGCCTCGACACAGAACACTGAAGCTTTCTTT
CASSASTQNTEAFF
>.|15|TRBV28|.|TRBJ2-2
TGTGCCACGCAAAAAACGACAGTGAACACCGGGGAGCTGTTTTTT
CATQKTTVNTGELFF
>.|13|TRBV6-5|.|TRBJ2-1
TGTGCCAGCAGTTACTCCTCGGCCAGGGAGCAGTTCTTC
CASSYSSAREQFF
>.|17|TRBV28|TRBD1|TRBJ1-5
TGTGCCAGCCGCCGGGACAGGGGGACGAGGAGCAATCAGCCCCAGCATTTT
CASRRDRGTRSNQPQHF
>.|14|TRBV19|TRBD1|TRBJ1-3
TGTGCCAGCGGACAGGGGGTAGTTGGAAACACCATATATTTT
CASGQGVVGNTIYF
>few|19|TRBV10-3|TRBD2|TRBJ2-7
TGTGCCATCAGTGAGTCGACAATGGCTAGCGGGAGGGCCGTCAACGAGCAGTACTTC
CAISESTMASGRAVNEQYF
>.|15|TRBV11-3|.|TRBJ2-6
TGTGCCAGCAGTCACACAGGGCCAGGGGCCAACGTCCTGACTTTC
CASSHTGPGANVLTF